Detailed here is one TCR beta chain. This record belongs to a study of blood T cell repertoires in COVID-19. Sequencing was performed with immunoSEQ multiplex PCR; in TCRdb, only in-frame clones are kept and a portion is missing. The data contain 50,000 to 70,000 clones, approximately 84% of them seen just once; the ten biggest clones take up approximately 17%. Germline-derived CDR1 and CDR2 are SGDLS and YYNGEE. The CDR3 length is 13 residues. Trimming pared 4 bases from V and 6 bases from J, leaving 13 bases between. The chain employs TRBV9 and TRBJ1-1, with TRBD1 as a possible D gene (6 bases). Sequenced sample: peripheral blood. The clonotype originates from a man in his 70s with active COVID-19. The CDR3 protein is CASSNDRSPEAFF. Here the CDR3 DNA reads TGTGCCAGCAGCAACGACAGGTCCCCTGAAGCTTTCTTT.